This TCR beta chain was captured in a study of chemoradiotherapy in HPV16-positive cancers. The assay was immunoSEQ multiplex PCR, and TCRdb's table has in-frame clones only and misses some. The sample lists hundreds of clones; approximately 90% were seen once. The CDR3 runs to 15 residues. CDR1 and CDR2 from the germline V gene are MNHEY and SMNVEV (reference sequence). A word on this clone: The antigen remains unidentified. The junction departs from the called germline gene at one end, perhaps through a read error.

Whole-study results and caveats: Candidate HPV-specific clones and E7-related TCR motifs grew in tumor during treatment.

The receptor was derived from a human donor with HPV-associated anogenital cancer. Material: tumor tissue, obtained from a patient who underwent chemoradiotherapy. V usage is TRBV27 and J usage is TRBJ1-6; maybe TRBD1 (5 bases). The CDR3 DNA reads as TGTACCAGCAGTCCCGCAGGGACTTGGAATTCACCCCTCCACTTT. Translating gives CTSSPAGTWNSPLHF.